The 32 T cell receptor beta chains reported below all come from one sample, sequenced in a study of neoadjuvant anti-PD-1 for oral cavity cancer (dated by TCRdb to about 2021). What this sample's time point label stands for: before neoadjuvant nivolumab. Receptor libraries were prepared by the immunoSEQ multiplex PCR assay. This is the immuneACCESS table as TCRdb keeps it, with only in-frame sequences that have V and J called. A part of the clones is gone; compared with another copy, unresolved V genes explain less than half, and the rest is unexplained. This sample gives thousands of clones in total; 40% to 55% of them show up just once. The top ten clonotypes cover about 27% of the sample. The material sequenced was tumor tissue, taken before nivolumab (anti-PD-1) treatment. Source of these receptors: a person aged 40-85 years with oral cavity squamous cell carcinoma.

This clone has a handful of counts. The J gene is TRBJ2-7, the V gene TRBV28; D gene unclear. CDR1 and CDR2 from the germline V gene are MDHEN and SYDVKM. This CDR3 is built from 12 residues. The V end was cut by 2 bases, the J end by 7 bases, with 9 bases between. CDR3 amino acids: CASSLDLLEQYF. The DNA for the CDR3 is TGTGCCAGCAGTTTAGACTTATTGGAGCAGTACTTC.

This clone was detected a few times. The CDR3 spells CASSLRVSTEAFF. The CDR3 DNA reads as TGTGCCAGCAGTTTAAGGGTGTCCACTGAAGCTTTCTTT. This chain joins TRBV27 and TRBJ1-1; unclear D gene. Germline loops: CDR1 MNHEY, CDR2 SMNVEV (reference sequence). The CDR3 has 13 residues. V was shortened by 2 bases and J by 4 bases, with 8 bases between the two germline ends.

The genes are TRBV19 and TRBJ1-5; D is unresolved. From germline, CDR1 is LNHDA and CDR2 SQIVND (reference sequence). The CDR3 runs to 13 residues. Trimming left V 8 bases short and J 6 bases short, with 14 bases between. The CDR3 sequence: CASCISWRQPQHF. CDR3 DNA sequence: TGTGCCAGTTGCATCAGTTGGCGTCAGCCCCAGCATTTT. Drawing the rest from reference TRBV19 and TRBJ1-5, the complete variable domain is DGGITQSPKYLFRKEGQNVTLSCEQNLNHDAMYWYRQDPGQGLRLIYYSQIVNDFQKGDIAEGYSVSREKKESFPLTVTSAQKNPTAFYLCASCISWRQPQHFGDGTRLSIL.

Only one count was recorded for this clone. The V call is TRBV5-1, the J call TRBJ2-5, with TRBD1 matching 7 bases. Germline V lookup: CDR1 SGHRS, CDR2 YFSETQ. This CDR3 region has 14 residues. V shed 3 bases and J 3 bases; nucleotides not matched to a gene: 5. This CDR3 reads CASSWGQREETQYF. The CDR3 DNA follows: TGCGCCAGCAGCTGGGGACAGCGAGAAGAGACCCAGTACTTC.

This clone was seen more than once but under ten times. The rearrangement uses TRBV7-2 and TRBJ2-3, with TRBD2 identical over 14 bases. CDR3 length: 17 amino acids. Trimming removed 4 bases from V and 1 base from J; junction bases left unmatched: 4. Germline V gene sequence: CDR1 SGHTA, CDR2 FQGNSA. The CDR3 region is CASSSGLAGAGTDTQYF. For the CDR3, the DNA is TGTGCCAGCAGCTCGGGACTAGCGGGGGCCGGCACAGATACGCAGTATTTT.

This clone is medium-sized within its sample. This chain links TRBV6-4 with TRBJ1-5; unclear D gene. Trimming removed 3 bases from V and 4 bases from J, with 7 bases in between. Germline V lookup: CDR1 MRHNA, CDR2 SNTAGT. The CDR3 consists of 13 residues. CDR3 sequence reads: CASSEQANQPQHF. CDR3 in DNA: TGTGCCAGCAGTGAGCAGGCAAATCAGCCCCAGCATTTT.

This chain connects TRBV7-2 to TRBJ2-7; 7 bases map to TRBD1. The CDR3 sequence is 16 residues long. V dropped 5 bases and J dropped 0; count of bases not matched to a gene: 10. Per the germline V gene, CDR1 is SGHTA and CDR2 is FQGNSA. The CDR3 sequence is CASSPGSGGSSYEQYF. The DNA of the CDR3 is TGTGCCAGCAGCCCGGGGTCAGGGGGTAGCTCCTACGAGCAGTACTTC.

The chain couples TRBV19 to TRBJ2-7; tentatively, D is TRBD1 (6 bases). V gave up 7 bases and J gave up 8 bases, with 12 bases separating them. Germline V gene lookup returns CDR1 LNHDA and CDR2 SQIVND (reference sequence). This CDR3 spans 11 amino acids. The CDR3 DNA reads TGTGCCAGTAAGGGTCAGGGGAAGCAGTACTTC. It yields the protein CASKGQGKQYF.

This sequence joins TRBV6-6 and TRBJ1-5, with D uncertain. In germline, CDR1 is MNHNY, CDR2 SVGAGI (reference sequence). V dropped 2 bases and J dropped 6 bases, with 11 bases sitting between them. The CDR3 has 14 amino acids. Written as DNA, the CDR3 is TGTGCCAGCAGTTACGGCTCGGCTGCTCAGCCCCAGCATTTT. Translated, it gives CASSYGSAAQPQHF.

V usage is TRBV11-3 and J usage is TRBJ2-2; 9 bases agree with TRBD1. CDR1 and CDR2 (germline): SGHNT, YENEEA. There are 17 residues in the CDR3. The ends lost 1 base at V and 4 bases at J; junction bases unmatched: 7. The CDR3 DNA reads TGTGCCAGCAGCTTAGTCGGTGGACAGGGGATCACCGGGGAGCTGTTTTTT. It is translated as CASSLVGGQGITGELFF.

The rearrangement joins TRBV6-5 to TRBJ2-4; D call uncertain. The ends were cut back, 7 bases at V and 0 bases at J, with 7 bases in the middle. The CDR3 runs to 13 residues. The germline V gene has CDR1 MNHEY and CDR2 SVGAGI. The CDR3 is CASTDLAKNIQYF. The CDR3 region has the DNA TGTGCCAGCACAGACCTAGCCAAAAACATTCAGTACTTC.

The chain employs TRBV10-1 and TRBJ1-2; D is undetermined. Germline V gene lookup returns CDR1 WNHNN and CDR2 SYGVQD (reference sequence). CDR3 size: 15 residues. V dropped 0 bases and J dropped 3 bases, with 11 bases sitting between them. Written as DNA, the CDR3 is TGCGCCAGCAGTGAGTCTTTAAGACGGGACTATGGCTACACCTTC. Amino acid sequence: CASSESLRRDYGYTF.

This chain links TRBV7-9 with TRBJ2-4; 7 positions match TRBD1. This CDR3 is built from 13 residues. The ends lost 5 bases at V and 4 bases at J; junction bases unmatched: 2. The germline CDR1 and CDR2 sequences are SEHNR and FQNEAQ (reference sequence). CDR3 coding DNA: TGTGCCAGCAGCATGGGACAGAAAAACATTCAGTACTTC. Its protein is CASSMGQKNIQYF.

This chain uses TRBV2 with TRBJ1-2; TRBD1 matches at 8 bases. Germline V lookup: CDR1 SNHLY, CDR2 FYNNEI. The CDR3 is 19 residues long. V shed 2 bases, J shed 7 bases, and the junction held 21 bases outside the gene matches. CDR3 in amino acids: CASSEIFQGANGWSGGYTF. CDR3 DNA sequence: TGTGCCAGCAGTGAAATCTTCCAGGGGGCGAATGGTTGGTCAGGTGGCTACACCTTC.

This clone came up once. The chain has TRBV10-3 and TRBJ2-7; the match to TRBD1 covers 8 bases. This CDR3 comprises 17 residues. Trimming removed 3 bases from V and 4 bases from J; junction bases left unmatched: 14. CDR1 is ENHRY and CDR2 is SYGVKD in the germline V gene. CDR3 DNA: TGTGCCATCAGTGAACGGAGGTCGGCAGGGGGCGCTTACGAGCAGTACTTC. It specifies CAISERRSAGGAYEQYF.

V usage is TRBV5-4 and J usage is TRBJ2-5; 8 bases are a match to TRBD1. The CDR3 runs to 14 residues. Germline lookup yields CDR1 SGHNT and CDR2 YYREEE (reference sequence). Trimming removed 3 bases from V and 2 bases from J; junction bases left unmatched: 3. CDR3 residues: CASSSGQGQETQYF. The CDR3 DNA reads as TGTGCCAGCAGCTCTGGACAGGGACAAGAGACCCAGTACTTC.

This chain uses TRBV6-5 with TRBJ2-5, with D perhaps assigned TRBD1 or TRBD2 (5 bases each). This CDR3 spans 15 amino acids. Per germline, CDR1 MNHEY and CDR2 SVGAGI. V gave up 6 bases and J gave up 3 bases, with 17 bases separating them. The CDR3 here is CASSSGTAWEETQYF. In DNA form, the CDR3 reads TGTGCCAGCAGCTCCGGGACCGCTTGGGAAGAGACCCAGTACTTC.

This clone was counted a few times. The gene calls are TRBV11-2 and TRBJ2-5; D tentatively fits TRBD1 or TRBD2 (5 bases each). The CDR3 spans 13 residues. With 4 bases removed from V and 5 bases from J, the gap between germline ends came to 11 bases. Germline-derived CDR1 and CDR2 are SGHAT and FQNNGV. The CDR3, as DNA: TGTGCCAGCAGCTCCGGGACGGGGGAGACCCAGTACTTC. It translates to CASSSGTGETQYF. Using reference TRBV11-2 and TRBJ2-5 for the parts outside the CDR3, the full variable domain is EAGVAQSPRYKIIEKRQSVAFWCNPISGHATLYWYQQILGQGPKLLIQFQNNGVVDDSQLPKDRFSAERLKGVDSTLKIQPAKLEDSAVYLCASSSGTGETQYFGPGTRLLVL.

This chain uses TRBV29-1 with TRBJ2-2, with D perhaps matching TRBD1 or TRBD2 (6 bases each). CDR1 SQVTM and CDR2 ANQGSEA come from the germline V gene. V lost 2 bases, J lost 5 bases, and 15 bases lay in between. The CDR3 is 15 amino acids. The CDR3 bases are TGCAGCGTTGAAAAGGGGGGAATGGGTACCGGGGAGCTGTTTTTT. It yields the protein CSVEKGGMGTGELFF.

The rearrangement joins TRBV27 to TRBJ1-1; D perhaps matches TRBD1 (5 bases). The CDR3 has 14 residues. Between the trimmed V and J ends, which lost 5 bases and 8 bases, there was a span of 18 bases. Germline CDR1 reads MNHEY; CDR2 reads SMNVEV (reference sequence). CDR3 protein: CASSQQAWGIEAFF. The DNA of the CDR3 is TGTGCCAGCAGTCAACAGGCCTGGGGGATCGAAGCTTTCTTT.

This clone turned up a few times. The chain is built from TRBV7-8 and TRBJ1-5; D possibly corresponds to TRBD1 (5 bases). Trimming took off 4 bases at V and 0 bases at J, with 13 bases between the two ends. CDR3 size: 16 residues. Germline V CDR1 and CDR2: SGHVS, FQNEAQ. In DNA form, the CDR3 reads TGTGCCAGCAGCTCTACGCGGACATCTAGCAATCAGCCCCAGCATTTT. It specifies CASSSTRTSSNQPQHF.

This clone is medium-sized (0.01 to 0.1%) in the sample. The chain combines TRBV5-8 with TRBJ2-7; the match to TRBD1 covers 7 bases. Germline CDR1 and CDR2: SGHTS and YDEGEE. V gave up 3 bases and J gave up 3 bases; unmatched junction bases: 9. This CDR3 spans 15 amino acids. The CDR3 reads CASSSDRTGVYEQYF. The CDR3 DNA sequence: TGTGCCAGCAGCTCAGACAGGACAGGAGTCTACGAGCAGTACTTC.

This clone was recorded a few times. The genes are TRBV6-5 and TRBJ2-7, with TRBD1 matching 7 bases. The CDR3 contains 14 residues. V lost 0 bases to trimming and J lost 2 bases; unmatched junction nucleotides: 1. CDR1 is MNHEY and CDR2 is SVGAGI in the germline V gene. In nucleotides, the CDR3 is TGTGCCAGCAGTTACTCGACAGGGACCTACGAGCAGTACTTC. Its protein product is CASSYSTGTYEQYF.

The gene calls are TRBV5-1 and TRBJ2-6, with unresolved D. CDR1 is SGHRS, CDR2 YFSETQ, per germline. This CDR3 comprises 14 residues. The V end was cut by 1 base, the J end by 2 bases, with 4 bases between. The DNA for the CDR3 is TGCGCCAGCAGCTTGTCTACTGGGGCCAACGTCCTGACTTTC. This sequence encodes CASSLSTGANVLTF. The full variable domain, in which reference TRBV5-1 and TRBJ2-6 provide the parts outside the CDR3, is KAGVTQTPRYLIKTRGQQVTLSCSPISGHRSVSWYQQTPGQGLQFLFEYFSETQRNKGNFPGRFSGRQFSNSRSEMNVSTLELGDSALYLCASSLSTGANVLTFGAGSRLTVL.

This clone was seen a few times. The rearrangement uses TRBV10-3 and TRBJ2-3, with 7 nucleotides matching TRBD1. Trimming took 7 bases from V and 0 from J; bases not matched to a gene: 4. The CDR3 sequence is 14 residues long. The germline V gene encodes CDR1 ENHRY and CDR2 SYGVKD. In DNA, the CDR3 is TGTGCCATCAACTACAGGGGTAGCACAGATACGCAGTATTTT. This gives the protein CAINYRGSTDTQYF.

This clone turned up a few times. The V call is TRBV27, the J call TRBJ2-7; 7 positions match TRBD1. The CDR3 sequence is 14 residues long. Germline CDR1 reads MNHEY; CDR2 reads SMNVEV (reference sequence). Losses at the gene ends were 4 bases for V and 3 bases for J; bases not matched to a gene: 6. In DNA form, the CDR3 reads TGTGCCAGCAGTTGGGGACAGACAAGCTACGAGCAGTACTTC. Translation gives CASSWGQTSYEQYF.

The CDR3 is CASSYSQGVGGYTF. CDR3 bases: TGTGCCAGCAGTTACTCTCAGGGGGTCGGTGGCTACACCTTC. V gene TRBV6-6 combines with J gene TRBJ1-2, with 7 bases fitting TRBD1. The germline V gene has CDR1 MNHNY and CDR2 SVGAGI (reference sequence). CDR3 size: 14 residues. The J segment lost 7 bases and the V segment lost 0 bases, leaving 5 bases of the junction unmatched.

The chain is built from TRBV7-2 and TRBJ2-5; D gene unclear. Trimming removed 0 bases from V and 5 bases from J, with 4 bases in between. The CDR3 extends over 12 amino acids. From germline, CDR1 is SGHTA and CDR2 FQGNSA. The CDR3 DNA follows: TGTGCCAGCAGCTTAGCTTCGGAGACCCAGTACTTC. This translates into CASSLASETQYF.

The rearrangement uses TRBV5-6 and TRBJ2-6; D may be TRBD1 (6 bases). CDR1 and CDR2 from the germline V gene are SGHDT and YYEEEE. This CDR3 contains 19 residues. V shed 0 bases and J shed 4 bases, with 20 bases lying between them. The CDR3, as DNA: TGTGCCAGCAGCTTGGTTTTAGTGGCAGGGGCTGGAGGGGCCAACGTCCTGACTTTC. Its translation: CASSLVLVAGAGGANVLTF.

The CDR3 DNA is TGTGCCAGCAGCCCGGGGGCCTATGGCTACACCTTC. This gives the protein CASSPGAYGYTF. This chain connects TRBV6-1 to TRBJ1-2, with a tentative D call TRBD1 (6 bases). The V end was cut by 6 bases, the J end by 4 bases, with 9 bases between. From germline, CDR1 is MNHNS and CDR2 SASEGT. This CDR3 region has 12 residues.

As DNA, the CDR3 is TGTGCCAGCAGCTCGAGGGCGGGGATGGGCTCCTACAATGAGCAGTTCTTC. This encodes CASSSRAGMGSYNEQFF. V usage is TRBV5-5 and J usage is TRBJ2-1; D perhaps matches TRBD2 (6 bases). Trimming left V 3 bases short and J 0 bases short, with 16 bases between. The germline gives CDR1 SGHKS, CDR2 YYEKEE (reference sequence). The CDR3 totals 17 residues. Together with reference TRBV5-5 and TRBJ2-1, the CDR3 gives the full variable domain: DAGVTQSPTHLIKTRGQQVTLRCSPISGHKSVSWYQQVLGQGPQFIFQYYEKEERGRGNFPDRFSARQFPNYSSELNVNALLLGDSALYLCASSSRAGMGSYNEQFFGPGTRLTVL.

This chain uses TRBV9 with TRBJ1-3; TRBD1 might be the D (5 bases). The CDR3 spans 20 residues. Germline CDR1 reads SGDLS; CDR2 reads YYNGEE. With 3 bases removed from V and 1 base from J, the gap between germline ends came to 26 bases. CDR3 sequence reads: CASSAGGGQGVGLSGNTIYF. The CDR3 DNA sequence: TGTGCCAGCAGCGCCGGAGGAGGTCAGGGCGTCGGGCTGTCTGGAAACACCATATATTTT.